One and the same sample provided the 30 T cell receptor beta chains below, sequenced in a study of blood T cells in healthy people across ages. Sample-barcoded 5' priming and a J-beta primer mix drove a second PCR of roughly 7 to 11 cycles. TCRdb re-called the 5' RACE reads through MiXCR, storing one row per CDR3 protein. This table holds 700,000 or so distinct CDR3 sequences, 22% found once. The sample comprised blood. Source of these receptors: a man in his 70s in good health.

The chain is built from TRBV3-1 and TRBJ2-1, with D perhaps TRBD2 (6 bases). The length of the CDR3 is 13 residues. Germline CDR1 and CDR2: LGHDT and YNNKEL (reference sequence). V lost 3 bases and J 9 bases, leaving 12 bases between the germline ends. In DNA, the CDR3 is TGTGCCAGCAGCCAGTTGACTAGTTCTGAGCAGTTCTTC. Translating it yields CASSQLTSSEQFF.

The chain links TRBV6-6 to TRBJ2-5; a possible D gene is TRBD1 (6 bases). The J call may be in error: the DNA end matches TRBJ2-7 better. This CDR3 is 14 amino acids long. Per the germline V gene, CDR1 is MNHNY and CDR2 is SVGAGI (reference sequence). Written as DNA, the CDR3 is TGTGCCAGTCGGCGACAGGCCGCCGGCCACGAGCAGTACTTC. This codes for CASRRQAAGHEQYF.

The chain is built from TRBV29-1 and TRBJ2-3, with D possibly matching TRBD2 (5 bases). The CDR3 totals 13 residues. Trimming took 0 bases from V and 6 from J, leaving 10 bases between them. Germline CDR1 SQVTM, CDR2 ANQGSEA. The CDR3 is CSVEDQLGDTQYF. CDR3 coding DNA: TGCAGCGTTGAAGATCAACTAGGCGATACGCAGTATTTT.

The chain employs TRBV7-3 and TRBJ2-1; 8 bases fit TRBD2. The CDR3 has 19 residues. V was clipped by 5 bases and J by 1 base; unmatched bases: 16. Germline V gene data show CDR1 as SGHTA and CDR2 as FQGTGA. CDR3 in amino acids: CASSPRGIREGGSYNEQFF. CDR3 coding DNA: TGTGCCAGCAGCCCCCGGGGTATCCGGGAGGGGGGTTCCTACAATGAGCAGTTCTTC.

The chain employs TRBV6-5 and TRBJ1-2; no firm D call. The CDR3 totals 13 residues. Germline CDR1 reads MNHEY; CDR2 reads SVGAGI. Between the trimmed V and J ends, which lost 2 bases and 8 bases, there was a span of 12 bases. The CDR3 spells CASSYRAGSGYTF. The CDR3 nucleotides are TGTGCCAGCAGTTACCGTGCAGGCTCAGGCTACACCTTC.

This sequence joins TRBV10-3 and TRBJ2-1; D remains ambiguous. Germline CDR1 is ENHRY and CDR2 is SYGVKD. This CDR3 is built from 11 residues. Deletions cut 10 bases from V and 5 bases from J, with 9 bases between. The CDR3 coding sequence is TGTGCCACAGGACGAGACAATGAGCAGTTCTTC. It translates to CATGRDNEQFF.

This clonotype occurred a few times. This chain connects TRBV27 to TRBJ2-3; D might be TRBD2 (6 bases). The ends were cut back, 5 bases at V and 6 bases at J, with 15 bases in the middle. The CDR3 has 14 residues. The germline V gene has CDR1 MNHEY and CDR2 SMNVEV (reference sequence). CDR3 protein: CASSPPDYPDTQYF. The CDR3 DNA follows: TGTGCCAGCAGTCCCCCGGACTACCCCGATACGCAGTATTTT.

There are a few counts of this clonotype. V and J are TRBV3-1 and TRBJ2-1; 7 bases line up with TRBD2. The CDR3 runs to 18 residues. Germline CDR1 and CDR2: LGHDT and YNNKEL (reference sequence). With V trimmed by 1 base and J by 13 bases, 22 bases remained unmatched. CDR3 residues: CASSQGQSVGGSRNLQFF. For the CDR3, the DNA is TGTGCCAGCAGCCAAGGTCAGTCGGTGGGCGGGAGTCGAAACCTACAGTTCTTC.

The CDR3 region is CASSLGQGKDEQYV. The CDR3 DNA reads TGCGCCAGCAGTCTGGGACAGGGAAAGGACGAGCAGTACGTC. V is TRBV23-1 and J is TRBJ2-5; TRBD1 aligns across 9 bases. The DNA matches TRBJ2-7 better at its end, which makes the J call doubtful. TRBV23-1 has ORF status, its function being uncertain. The CDR3 runs 14 residues.

This rearrangement joins TRBV12-3 or TRBV12-4 to TRBJ2-3; 7 nucleotides agree with TRBD1. The CDR3 covers 14 residues. J gave up 4 bases and V 5 bases, and 6 bases lay outside the gene matches. The CDR3 spells CASSAYRGPDTQYF. The CDR3 DNA reads as TGTGCCAGCAGTGCATACAGGGGTCCAGATACGCAGTATTTT.

V usage is TRBV9 and J usage is TRBJ1-1; TRBD1 agrees at 9 bases. Germline CDR1 and CDR2: SGDLS and YYNGEE. V was clipped by 3 bases and J by 7 bases; unmatched bases: 10. The CDR3 is 15 amino acids. In DNA form, the CDR3 reads TGTGCCAGCAGCGCCTCCGGGACAGGGCAGATTGAAGCTTTCTTT. It yields the protein CASSASGTGQIEAFF. Using reference TRBV9 and TRBJ1-1 for the parts outside the CDR3, the full variable domain is DSGVTQTPKHLITATGQRVTLRCSPRSGDLSVYWYQQSLDQGLQFLIQYYNGEERAKGNILERFSAQQFPDLHSELNLSSLELGDSALYFCASSASGTGQIEAFFGQGTRLTVV.

The chain combines TRBV7-2 with TRBJ1-5, with 10 bases identical to TRBD1. This CDR3 has 15 residues. After removal of 1 base from V and 10 bases from J, the junction contained 7 bases not matched to a gene. Germline CDR1 and CDR2: SGHTA and FQGNSA. The CDR3 protein is CASSLGGGQGNPQHF. CDR3 sequence (DNA): TGTGCCAGCAGCTTAGGAGGGGGACAGGGGAATCCCCAGCATTTT.

This rearrangement joins TRBV28 to TRBJ1-6; D is undetermined. The CDR3 totals 14 residues. The germline V gene encodes CDR1 MDHEN and CDR2 SYDVKM. V gave up 2 bases and J gave up 6 bases, with 8 bases separating them. CDR3 nucleotide sequence: TGTGCCAGCAGTTTAGTTTTCAGTAATTCACCCCTCCACTTT. Translating it yields CASSLVFSNSPLHF.

J is TRBJ1-2 and V is TRBV7-9, with D hard to call. The V gene's germline CDR1 is SEHNR and CDR2 FQNEAQ (reference sequence). V lost 5 bases to trimming and J lost 1 base, with 14 bases between them. This CDR3 contains 15 residues. CDR3 loop: CASSPRVVNNYGYTF. For the CDR3, the DNA is TGTGCCAGCAGCCCACGTGTCGTGAATAACTATGGCTACACCTTC.

V and J are TRBV6-1 and TRBJ2-7, with 9 bases matching TRBD2. The CDR3 consists of 13 residues. CDR1 and CDR2 from the germline V gene are MNHNS and SASEGT. The trim removed 1 base at V and 5 bases at J, leaving 0 bases unmatched. The CDR3 DNA reads TGTGCCAGCAGTGAAGGCGGGGGGGACGAGCAGTACTTC. Encoded protein: CASSEGGGDEQYF.

There are a few counts of this clonotype. In nucleotides, the CDR3 is TGTGCCAGCAGCTTGGTCGGGGTTGACCGGGGGACCTATAATTCACCCCTCCACTTT. Translated: CASSLVGVDRGTYNSPLHF. V and J are TRBV7-9 and TRBJ1-6; tentatively, D is TRBD1 (5 bases). Germline-derived CDR1 and CDR2 are SEHNR and FQNEAQ (reference sequence). The CDR3 consists of 19 residues. Deletions cut 3 bases from V and 2 bases from J, with 20 bases between.

This clonotype occurred many times. The CDR3 DNA reads as TGTGCCAGCTCACCTGGGACCTACGAGCAGTACTTC. Amino acid sequence: CASSPGTYEQYF. The chain links TRBV18 to TRBJ2-7; D is unclear. Germline assignment: CDR1 KGHSH and CDR2 LQKENI. The CDR3 length is 12 residues. Trimming stripped 3 bases from V and 2 bases from J, with 5 bases between.

The chain recombines TRBV3-1 with TRBJ2-4; D possibly corresponds to TRBD2 (6 bases). CDR1 is LGHDT and CDR2 is YNNKEL in the germline V gene (reference sequence). The CDR3 is made up of 17 amino acids. Deletions cut 1 base from V and 0 bases from J, with 13 bases between. The CDR3 DNA is TGTGCCAGCAGCCAAGGATCCGAGGAGGGAGCCAAAAACATTCAGTACTTC. Translation gives CASSQGSEEGAKNIQYF.

This clonotype has a count of ten or more. One end of the junction varies from germline; a read error may be responsible. This chain links TRBV5-1 with TRBJ1-4; tentatively, D is TRBD1 (5 bases). The CDR3 consists of 14 residues. CDR1 is SGHRS, CDR2 YFSETQ, per germline. The CDR3 bases are TGTGCCAGCAGCTTGGGGGGGTTGGGTGAAAAACTGTTTTTT. Residues: CASSLGGLGEKLFF. The full variable domain, in which reference TRBV5-1 and TRBJ1-4 provide the parts outside the CDR3, is KAGVTQTPRYLIKTRGQQVTLSCSPISGHRSVSWYQQTPGQGLQFLFEYFSETQRNKGNFPGRFSGRQFSNSRSEMNVSTLELGDSALYLCASSLGGLGEKLFFGSGTQLSVL.

The table lists this clonotype with a few counts. The chain joins TRBV11-2 to TRBJ2-3; 10 nucleotides line up with TRBD2. The CDR3 covers 16 residues. With V trimmed by 0 bases and J by 5 bases, 5 bases remained unmatched. Germline CDR1 reads SGHAT; CDR2 reads FQNNGV. Written as DNA, the CDR3 is TGTGCCAGCAGCTTAGATCGGCTAGCGGGAGAAGATACGCAGTATTTT. Its protein product is CASSLDRLAGEDTQYF.

The chain combines TRBV6-6 with TRBJ2-2, with D uncertain. This CDR3 spans 14 amino acids. Trimming pared 0 bases from V and 4 bases from J, leaving 6 bases between. Germline V gives CDR1 MNHNY, CDR2 SVGAGI (reference sequence). DNA of the CDR3: TGTGCCAGCAGTTACTCTCTGAGCACCGGGGAGCTGTTTTTT. Translated: CASSYSLSTGELFF.

This clonotype was recorded at least ten times. The chain joins TRBV12-3 or TRBV12-4 to TRBJ2-3; D possibly uses TRBD1 or TRBD2 (6 bases each). There are 14 residues in the CDR3. Trimming left V 2 bases short and J 6 bases short, with 12 bases between. This CDR3 is CASSLTGTYDTQYF. The CDR3 nucleotides are TGTGCCAGCAGTTTAACAGGGACTTACGATACGCAGTATTTT.

This clonotype was detected only a few times. The rearrangement uses TRBV7-8 and TRBJ2-4, with D maybe TRBD1 (6 bases). The V and J ends lost 3 bases and 0 bases respectively, with 15 bases between them. The germline V gene encodes CDR1 SGHVS and CDR2 FQNEAQ. This CDR3 contains 17 residues. CDR3 nucleotide sequence: TGTGCCAGCAGCTTTGCCTCCGGGACAATAGCCAAAAACATTCAGTACTTC. Translated: CASSFASGTIAKNIQYF. Full variable domain (rest looked up from reference TRBV7-8 and TRBJ2-4): GAGVSQSPRYKVAKRGQDVALRCDPISGHVSLFWYQQALGQGPEFLTYFQNEAQLDKSGLPSDRFFAERPEGSVSTLKIQRTQQEDSAVYLCASSFASGTIAKNIQYFGAGTRLSVL.

Concerning this clonotype: Because it lacks the conserved phenylalanine or tryptophan at the end, this CDR3 is likely a read error. No DNA is shown, since the ends of the CDR3 on it are uncertain; the CDR3 is the one TCRdb lists. V is TRBV5-6 and J is TRBJ2-3; the table's TRBD1 call for D was not verified on the DNA. Germline CDR1 SGHDT, CDR2 YYEEEE. With termini counted, the CDR3 has 10 amino acids. The CDR3 sequence is CASSLAQRGI.

This clonotype was recorded a few times. The rearrangement links TRBV9 to TRBJ2-5; TRBD1 agrees at 9 bases. The CDR3 runs 15 residues. The V gene's germline CDR1 is SGDLS and CDR2 YYNGEE. The J segment lost 3 bases and the V segment lost 6 bases, leaving 9 bases of the junction unmatched. The CDR3 reads CASKNTGGEEETQYF. In nucleotides, the CDR3 is TGTGCCAGCAAAAACACAGGGGGCGAGGAAGAGACCCAGTACTTC.

There are many counts of this clonotype. The chain carries TRBV7-2 and TRBJ1-1; D remains unclear. Germline V gives CDR1 SGHTA, CDR2 FQGNSA. CDR3 length: 14 residues. V was clipped by 5 bases and J by 4 bases, with 14 bases between them. The CDR3 is CASSPPGGVTEAFF. CDR3 DNA: TGTGCCAGCAGCCCTCCGGGCGGGGTCACTGAAGCTTTCTTT.

This clonotype has only a few counts. The genes are TRBV5-5 and TRBJ2-5; 10 nucleotides agree with TRBD2. The CDR3 is made up of 15 amino acids. Germline assignment: CDR1 SGHKS and CDR2 YYEKEE (reference sequence). V was pared by 0 bases and J by 3 bases, with 2 bases of the junction left unmatched. The CDR3 loop reads CASSLVTSGKETQYF. The DNA for the CDR3 is TGTGCCAGCAGCTTGGTTACTAGCGGGAAAGAGACCCAGTACTTC.

A few counts support this clonotype. The chain carries TRBV28 and TRBJ2-3, with TRBD2 matching over 8 bases. Germline V gene sequence: CDR1 MDHEN, CDR2 SYDVKM. Trimming cost V 4 bases and J 2 bases; bases outside gene matches: 2. This CDR3 comprises 14 residues. The CDR3 DNA is TGTGCCAGCAGTTCGGGGGGGAACACAGATACGCAGTATTTT. As protein: CASSSGGNTDTQYF.

This clonotype was seen only a few times. V is TRBV5-1 and J is TRBJ1-6; D not resolved. The CDR3 is 14 amino acids. The germline V and J ends were trimmed by 0 bases and 8 bases, with 9 bases remaining between them. Germline loops: CDR1 SGHRS, CDR2 YFSETQ. The chain's CDR3 is CASSLDSWDSPLHF. The CDR3 DNA is TGCGCCAGCAGCTTGGACAGCTGGGATTCACCCCTCCACTTT.

The CDR3 DNA reads TGTGCCAGCAGCGCCGGGACAGGAGGCTACAATGAGCAGTTCTTC. Translation gives CASSAGTGGYNEQFF. The genes are TRBV13 and TRBJ2-7, with 8 nucleotides matching TRBD1. Gene TRBJ2-1 matches the end of the DNA better, so the J call may be wrong. The CDR3 length is 15 residues. Germline CDR1 is PRHDT and CDR2 is FYEKMQ (reference sequence).